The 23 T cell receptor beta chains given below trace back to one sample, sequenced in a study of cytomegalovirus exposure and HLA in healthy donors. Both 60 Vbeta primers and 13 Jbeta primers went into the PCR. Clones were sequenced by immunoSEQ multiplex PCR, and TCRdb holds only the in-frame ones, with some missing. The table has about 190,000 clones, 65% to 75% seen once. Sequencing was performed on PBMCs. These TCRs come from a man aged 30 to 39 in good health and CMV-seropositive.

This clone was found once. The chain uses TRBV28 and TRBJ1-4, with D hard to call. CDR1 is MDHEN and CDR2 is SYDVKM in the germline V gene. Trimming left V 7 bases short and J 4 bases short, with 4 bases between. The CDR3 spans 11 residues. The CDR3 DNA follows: TGTGCCAGCATCAGTAATGAAAAACTGTTTTTT. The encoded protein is CASISNEKLFF.

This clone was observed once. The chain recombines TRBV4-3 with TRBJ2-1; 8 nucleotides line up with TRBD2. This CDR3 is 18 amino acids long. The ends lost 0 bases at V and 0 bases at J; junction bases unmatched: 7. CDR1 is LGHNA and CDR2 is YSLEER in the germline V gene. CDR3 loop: CASSQDLSSGYSYNEQFF. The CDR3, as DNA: TGCGCCAGCAGCCAAGATCTTTCTAGCGGGTACTCCTACAATGAGCAGTTCTTC.

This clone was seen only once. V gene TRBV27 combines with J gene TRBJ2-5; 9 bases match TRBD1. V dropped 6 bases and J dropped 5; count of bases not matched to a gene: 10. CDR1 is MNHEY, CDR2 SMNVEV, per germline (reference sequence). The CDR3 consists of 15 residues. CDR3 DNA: TGTGCCAGCAGGGACAGGGGAGTCGTAGGCGAGACCCAGTACTTC. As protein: CASRDRGVVGETQYF.

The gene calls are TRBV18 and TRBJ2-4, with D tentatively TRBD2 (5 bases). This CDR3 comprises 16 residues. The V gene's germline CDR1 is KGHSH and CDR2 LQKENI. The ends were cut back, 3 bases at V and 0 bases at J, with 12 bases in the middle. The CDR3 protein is CASSPGLLLAKNIQYF. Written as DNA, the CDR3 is TGTGCCAGCTCACCTGGACTTCTTCTAGCCAAAAACATTCAGTACTTC.

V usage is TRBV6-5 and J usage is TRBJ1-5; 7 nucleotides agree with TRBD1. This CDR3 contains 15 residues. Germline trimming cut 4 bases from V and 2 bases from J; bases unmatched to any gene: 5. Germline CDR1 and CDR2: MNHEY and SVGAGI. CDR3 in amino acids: CASSSMTGRNQPQHF. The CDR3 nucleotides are TGTGCCAGCAGTTCCATGACAGGGCGCAATCAGCCCCAGCATTTT.

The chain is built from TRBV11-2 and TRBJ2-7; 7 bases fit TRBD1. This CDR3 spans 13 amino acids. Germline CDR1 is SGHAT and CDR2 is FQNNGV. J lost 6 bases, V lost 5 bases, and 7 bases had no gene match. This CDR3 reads CASSPGTDLEQYF. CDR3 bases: TGTGCCAGCAGCCCAGGGACAGACCTCGAGCAGTACTTC.

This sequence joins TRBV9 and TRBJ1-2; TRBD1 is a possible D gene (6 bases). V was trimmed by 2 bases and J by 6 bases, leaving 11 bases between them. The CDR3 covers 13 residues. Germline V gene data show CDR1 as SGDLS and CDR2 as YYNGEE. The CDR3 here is CASSVGTRDGYTF. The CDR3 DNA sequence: TGTGCCAGCAGCGTTGGGACACGGGATGGCTACACCTTC.

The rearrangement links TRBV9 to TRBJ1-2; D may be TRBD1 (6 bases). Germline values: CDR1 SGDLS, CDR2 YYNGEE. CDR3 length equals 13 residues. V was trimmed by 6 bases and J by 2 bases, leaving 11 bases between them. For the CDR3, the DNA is TGTGCCAGCACCCGGGACACAAACTATGGCTACACCTTC. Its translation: CASTRDTNYGYTF.

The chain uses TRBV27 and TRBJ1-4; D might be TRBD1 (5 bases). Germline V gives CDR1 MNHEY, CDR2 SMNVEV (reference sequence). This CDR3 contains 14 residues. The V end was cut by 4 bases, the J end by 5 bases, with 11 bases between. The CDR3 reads CASSSRAPNEKLFF. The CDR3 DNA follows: TGTGCCAGCAGTTCCAGGGCCCCCAATGAAAAACTGTTTTTT.

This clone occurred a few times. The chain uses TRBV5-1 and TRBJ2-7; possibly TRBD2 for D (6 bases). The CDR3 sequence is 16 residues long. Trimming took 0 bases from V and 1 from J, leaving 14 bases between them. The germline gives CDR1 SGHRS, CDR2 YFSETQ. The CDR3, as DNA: TGCGCCAGCAGCTTGGCCGGTCGGACTACTTCCTACGAGCAGTACTTC. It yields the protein CASSLAGRTTSYEQYF.

The CDR3 sequence is CASSFYMAGGPLGTQYF. In DNA, the CDR3 is TGTGCCAGCAGCTTCTATATGGCGGGAGGGCCCTTGGGGACCCAGTACTTC. The genes are TRBV5-4 and TRBJ2-5; TRBD2 matches 9 bases. CDR1 SGHNT and CDR2 YYREEE come from the germline V gene (reference sequence). V shed 2 bases and J 7 bases; nucleotides not matched to a gene: 15. CDR3 size: 17 residues.

The CDR3 bases are TGTGCCAGCAATCTAGGTAGTTCACCCCTCCACTTT. This codes for CASNLGSSPLHF. V is TRBV28 and J is TRBJ1-6; D is unclear. Germline V gene lookup returns CDR1 MDHEN and CDR2 SYDVKM. Trimming shortened V by 7 bases and J by 9 bases, and 10 bases separated the two germline ends. The CDR3 is 12 amino acids.

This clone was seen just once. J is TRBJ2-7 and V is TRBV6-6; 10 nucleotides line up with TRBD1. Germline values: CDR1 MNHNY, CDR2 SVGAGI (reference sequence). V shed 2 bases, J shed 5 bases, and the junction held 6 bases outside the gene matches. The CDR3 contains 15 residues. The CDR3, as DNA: TGTGCCAGCAGTTACCGGGACAGGGGTTCCCACGAGCAGTACTTC. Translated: CASSYRDRGSHEQYF.

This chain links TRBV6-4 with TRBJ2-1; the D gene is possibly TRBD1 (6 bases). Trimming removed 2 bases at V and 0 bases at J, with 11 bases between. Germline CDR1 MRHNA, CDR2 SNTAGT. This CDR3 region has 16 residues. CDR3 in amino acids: CASSDQGLASYNEQFF. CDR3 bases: TGTGCCAGCAGTGACCAGGGGTTAGCCTCCTACAATGAGCAGTTCTTC.

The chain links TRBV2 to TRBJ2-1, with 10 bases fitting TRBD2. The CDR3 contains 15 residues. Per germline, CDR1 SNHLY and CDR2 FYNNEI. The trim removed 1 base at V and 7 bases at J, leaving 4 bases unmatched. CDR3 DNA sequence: TGTGCCAGCAGTGAAGGAGCGGGGGGGCGAAATGAGCAGTTCTTC. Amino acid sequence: CASSEGAGGRNEQFF.

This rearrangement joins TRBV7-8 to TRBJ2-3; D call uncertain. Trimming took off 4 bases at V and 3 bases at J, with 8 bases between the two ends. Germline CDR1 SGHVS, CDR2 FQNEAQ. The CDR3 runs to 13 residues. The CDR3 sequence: CASSSSGTDTQYF. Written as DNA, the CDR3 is TGTGCCAGCAGCTCGTCCGGGACAGATACGCAGTATTTT.

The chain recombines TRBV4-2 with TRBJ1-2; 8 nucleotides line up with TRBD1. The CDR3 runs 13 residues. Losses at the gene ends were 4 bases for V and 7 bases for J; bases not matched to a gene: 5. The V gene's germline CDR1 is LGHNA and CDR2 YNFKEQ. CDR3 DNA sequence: TGTGCCAGCAGCCCCACGACAGGGGTTGGCTACACCTTC. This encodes CASSPTTGVGYTF.

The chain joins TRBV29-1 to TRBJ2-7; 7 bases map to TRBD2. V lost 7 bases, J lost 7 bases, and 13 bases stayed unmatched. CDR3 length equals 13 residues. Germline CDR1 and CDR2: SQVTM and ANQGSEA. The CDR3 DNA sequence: TGCAGCGCCACGGGGGGTGGTGAGTGGGAGCAGTACTTC. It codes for CSATGGGEWEQYF.

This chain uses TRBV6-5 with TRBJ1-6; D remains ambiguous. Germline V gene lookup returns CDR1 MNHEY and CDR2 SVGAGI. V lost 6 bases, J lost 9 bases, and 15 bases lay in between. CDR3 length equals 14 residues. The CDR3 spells CASRASDGASPLHF. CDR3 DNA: TGTGCCAGCAGGGCCAGCGACGGAGCTTCACCCCTCCACTTT.

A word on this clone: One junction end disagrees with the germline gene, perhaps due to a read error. The CDR3 nucleotides are TGCGCCAGCAGCTTCCTAGGGACTAGCCCAACACCCCGGCACTTC. This encodes CASSFLGTSPTPRHF. This chain joins TRBV5-1 and TRBJ2-5; TRBD2 agrees at 9 bases. The CDR3 extends over 15 amino acids. The germline V gene encodes CDR1 SGHRS and CDR2 YFSETQ.

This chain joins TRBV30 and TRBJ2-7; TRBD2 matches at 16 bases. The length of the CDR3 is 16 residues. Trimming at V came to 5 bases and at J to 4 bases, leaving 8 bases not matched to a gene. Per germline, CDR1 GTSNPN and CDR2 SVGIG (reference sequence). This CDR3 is CAWGGTSGRAFYEQYF. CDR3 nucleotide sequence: TGTGCCTGGGGGGGGACTAGCGGGAGGGCGTTTTACGAGCAGTACTTC.

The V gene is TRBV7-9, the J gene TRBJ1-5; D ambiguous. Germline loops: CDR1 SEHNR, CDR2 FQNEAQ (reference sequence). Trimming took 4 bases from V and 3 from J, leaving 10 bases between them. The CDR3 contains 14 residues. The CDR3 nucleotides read TGTGCCAGCAGCTCCTCGGGGATCAATCAGCCCCAGCATTTT. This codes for CASSSSGINQPQHF.

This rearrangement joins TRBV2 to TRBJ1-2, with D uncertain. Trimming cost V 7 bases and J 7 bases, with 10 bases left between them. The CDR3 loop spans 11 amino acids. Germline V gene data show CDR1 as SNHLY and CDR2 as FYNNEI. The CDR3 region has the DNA TGTGCCAGCACCTCGGGTGGTGGCTACACCTTC. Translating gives CASTSGGGYTF.